Presented here are 21 T cell receptor beta chains from one specimen sequenced in a study of beta chain features in type 1 diabetes. Of the isolated RNA, all was reverse transcribed, and so the sequenced material was expressed TCRB transcripts. Repertoires were generated with immunoSEQ multiplex PCR, while TCRdb's copy carries only in-frame clones and drops some. The sample yields more than 150,000 clones, about 13% seen once. Source material: central memory CD4+ T cells from blood. These receptors all come from a woman between 18 and 29 years old in good health.

The J gene is TRBJ2-3, the V gene TRBV10-2; 9 bases are a match to TRBD1. The CDR3 has 14 amino acids. V shed 3 bases, J shed 6 bases, and the junction held 4 bases outside the gene matches. Per germline, CDR1 WSHSY and CDR2 SAAADI. This CDR3 reads CASSDGTGMDTQYF. CDR3 nucleotide sequence: TGCGCCAGCAGTGACGGGACAGGGATGGATACGCAGTATTTT.

This chain links TRBV11-2 with TRBJ2-7, with TRBD2 matching 13 bases. Germline assignment: CDR1 SGHAT and CDR2 FQNNGV. There are 16 residues in the CDR3. V was pared by 1 base and J by 5 bases, with 5 bases of the junction left unmatched. CDR3 DNA: TGTGCCAGCAGCTTAGCTAGGGGACTAGCGGGACACGAGCAGTACTTC. This encodes CASSLARGLAGHEQYF.

The V gene is TRBV5-6, the J gene TRBJ2-6; D unresolved. V was trimmed by 1 base and J by 4 bases, leaving 9 bases between them. This CDR3 contains 15 residues. Germline V gives CDR1 SGHDT, CDR2 YYEEEE. CDR3 coding DNA: TGTGCCAGCAGCTTGCGGAGAACCGGGGCCAACGTCCTGACTTTC. Protein: CASSLRRTGANVLTF. The whole variable domain, filled in from reference TRBV5-6 and TRBJ2-6, reads DAGVTQSPTHLIKTRGQQVTLRCSPKSGHDTVSWYQQALGQGPQFIFQYYEEEERQRGNFPDRFSGHQFPNYSSELNVNALLLGDSALYLCASSLRRTGANVLTFGAGSRLTVL.

In this sample, this clone turned up a few times. V gene TRBV28 combines with J gene TRBJ2-7; 7 positions match TRBD1. The CDR3 loop spans 16 amino acids. The V and J ends lost 2 bases and 3 bases, in that order; junction bases with no gene match: 10. Looked up from germline, CDR1 is MDHEN and CDR2 is SYDVKM. The CDR3 here is CASSLPPQGVRYEQYF. In nucleotides, the CDR3 is TGTGCCAGCAGTTTACCCCCGCAGGGGGTGCGCTACGAGCAGTACTTC.

The table lists this clone with a few counts. The genes are TRBV29-1 and TRBJ2-7; 13 bases align to TRBD2. After removal of 6 bases from V and 5 bases from J, the junction contained 4 bases not matched to a gene. The CDR3 length is 13 residues. Germline V lookup: CDR1 SQVTM, CDR2 ANQGSEA. CDR3 bases: TGCAGCGTCGGACTAGCGGGAGATCACGAGCAGTACTTC. It translates to CSVGLAGDHEQYF.

In the case of this clone: One end of the junction does not line up with germline, which may come from a read error. The rearrangement joins TRBV6-5 to TRBJ2-1; 10 bases fit TRBD2. Germline lookup yields CDR1 MNHEY and CDR2 SVGAGI. The CDR3 sequence is 16 residues long. The CDR3 DNA follows: TGTGCCAGCAGTAACTCGGGACTAGCGTTCTACAATGAGCAGTTCTTC. Translating gives CASSNSGLAFYNEQFF.

This clone was counted only a few times. J is TRBJ2-7 and V is TRBV21-1; TRBD2 reflects the table's D call only, with no check against the DNA. TRBV21-1 corresponds to a pseudogene. The CDR3 is 16 amino acids. This CDR3 is CASSRGTQREAYEQYF. The CDR3, as DNA: TGTGCCAGCAGCAGGGGGACCCAGCGGGAAGCCTACGAGCAGTACTTC.

This chain links TRBV5-1 with TRBJ1-5, with TRBD1 matching 8 bases. The CDR3 runs to 18 residues. The germline CDR1 and CDR2 sequences are SGHRS and YFSETQ. Germline trimming cut 4 bases from V and 6 bases from J; bases unmatched to any gene: 18. The CDR3 protein is CASSPLGTGRGQGQPQHF. For the CDR3, the DNA is TGCGCCAGCAGCCCGTTGGGCACGGGCAGGGGGCAGGGTCAGCCCCAGCATTTT.

V usage is TRBV7-3 and J usage is TRBJ2-2, with TRBD1 identical over 9 bases. This CDR3 has 15 amino acids. CDR1 SGHTA and CDR2 FQGTGA come from the germline V gene. With 6 bases clipped from V and 7 bases from J, the junction kept 9 bases outside the gene matches. Here the CDR3 DNA reads TGTGCCAGCAGGGACGGACAGGGGAGGATCGGGGAGCTGTTTTTT. It encodes CASRDGQGRIGELFF.

CDR3 sequence (DNA): TGTGCCAGCAGCTTACTCGGACTAGCGGGAGGACGTGGCACCGGGGAGCTGTTTTTT. Its protein product is CASSLLGLAGGRGTGELFF. This rearrangement joins TRBV7-9 to TRBJ2-2; 14 bases align to TRBD2. The CDR3 is made up of 19 amino acids. The V segment lost 2 bases and the J segment 4 bases; nucleotides outside the gene matches: 9. Germline CDR1 reads SEHNR; CDR2 reads FQNEAQ (reference sequence).

The chain joins TRBV2 to TRBJ1-1; D remains unclear. V was pared by 0 bases and J by 8 bases, with 13 bases between. The CDR3 length is 14 residues. Germline lookup yields CDR1 SNHLY and CDR2 FYNNEI. As DNA, the CDR3 is TGTGCCAGCAGTGAAGCCCGCAGGCCCCCCGAAGCTTTCTTT. This sequence encodes CASSEARRPPEAFF.

This chain joins TRBV29-1 and TRBJ2-1; 11 bases are a match to TRBD2. Germline V gene data show CDR1 as SQVTM and CDR2 as ANQGSEA. This CDR3 comprises 15 residues. The junction had 8 bases not matched to a gene; V was cut back by 1 base and J by 9 bases. The CDR3 DNA reads TGCAGCGTTGAAGCTTCGACTAGCGGGACCGGTGAGCAGTTCTTC. It is translated as CSVEASTSGTGEQFF.

This clone was seen only a few times. The chain has TRBV6-5 and TRBJ2-5; 12 nucleotides align to TRBD2. This CDR3 is built from 14 residues. CDR1 is MNHEY, CDR2 SVGAGI, per germline. Trimming at V came to 10 bases and at J to 3 bases, leaving 6 bases not matched to a gene. CDR3 sequence reads: CATSRLAGEETQYF. Written as DNA, the CDR3 is TGTGCCACCTCGAGACTAGCGGGAGAAGAGACCCAGTACTTC.

This clone was detected only a few times. The chain couples TRBV10-3 to TRBJ2-1; 10 bases match TRBD1. Germline V CDR1 and CDR2: ENHRY, SYGVKD. CDR3 length equals 15 residues. V shed 3 bases and J 4 bases; nucleotides not matched to a gene: 3. The CDR3 protein is CAISDGQGVYNEQFF. CDR3 coding DNA: TGTGCCATCAGTGACGGACAGGGGGTTTACAATGAGCAGTTCTTC.

This clone appeared once. V gene TRBV6-5 combines with J gene TRBJ2-3; 7 bases are a match to TRBD1. This CDR3 region has 12 residues. J lost 12 bases, V lost 2 bases, and 5 bases had no gene match. Germline CDR1 and CDR2: MNHEY and SVGAGI. CDR3 bases: TGTGCCAGCAGTTACCGGACAGGTATTCAGTATTTT. This sequence encodes CASSYRTGIQYF.

The V gene is TRBV18, the J gene TRBJ2-7, with D perhaps matching TRBD2 (6 bases). The CDR3 runs to 14 residues. V was trimmed by 0 bases and J by 4 bases, leaving 10 bases between them. CDR1 KGHSH and CDR2 LQKENI come from the germline V gene. The chain's CDR3 is CASSPPSGRYEQYF. The CDR3 region has the DNA TGTGCCAGCTCACCACCTAGCGGAAGATACGAGCAGTACTTC.

This clone was seen more than once but under ten times. The chain employs TRBV5-1 and TRBJ1-1, with 7 bases that match TRBD1. Germline values: CDR1 SGHRS, CDR2 YFSETQ. The CDR3 has 14 residues. V was clipped by 2 bases and J by 3 bases; unmatched bases: 4. The CDR3 region is CASSFQGDDTEAFF. The CDR3 region has the DNA TGCGCCAGCAGCTTTCAGGGGGACGACACTGAAGCTTTCTTT.

This clone was detected a few times. The V and J genes are TRBV4-2 and TRBJ2-3, with TRBD2 as a possible D gene (5 bases). Trimming stripped 2 bases from V and 6 bases from J, with 12 bases between. This CDR3 spans 14 amino acids. The germline gives CDR1 LGHNA, CDR2 YNFKEQ. CDR3 in DNA: TGTGCCAGCAGCCAACGGGATTTCGGCGATACGCAGTATTTT. This encodes CASSQRDFGDTQYF.

There are a few counts of this clone. This rearrangement joins TRBV4-3 to TRBJ2-2, with TRBD2 matching 15 bases. J gave up 8 bases and V 6 bases, and 7 bases lay outside the gene matches. The CDR3 totals 16 residues. CDR1 LGHNA and CDR2 YSLEER come from the germline V gene. CDR3 sequence: CASSPRTSGRGGELFF. CDR3 DNA sequence: TGCGCCAGCAGTCCTCGGACTAGCGGGAGGGGTGGGGAGCTGTTTTTT.

Only a few counts were recorded for this clone. The rearrangement joins TRBV7-8 to TRBJ2-2; maybe TRBD2 (7 bases). The CDR3 loop spans 15 amino acids. Germline-derived CDR1 and CDR2 are SGHVS and FQNEAQ. V was shortened by 5 bases and J by 7 bases, with 17 bases between the two germline ends. The CDR3 region is CASSRAPGGVGELFF. The CDR3 bases are TGTGCCAGCAGCCGGGCCCCGGGGGGCGTCGGGGAGCTGTTTTTT.

The rearrangement links TRBV14 to TRBJ2-1, with 9 bases identical to TRBD1. This CDR3 is built from 17 residues. Germline V gene lookup returns CDR1 SGHDN and CDR2 FVKESK. V trimming: 4 bases; J trimming: 6 bases; junction bases outside the gene matches: 13. This CDR3 is CASSPTFWTGVGNEQFF. CDR3 nucleotide sequence: TGTGCCAGCAGCCCCACTTTTTGGACAGGGGTGGGCAATGAGCAGTTCTTC.